The source of this T cell receptor (beta chain) is a study of Ad26.COV2.S vaccination and SARS-CoV-2 variants. Treatment noted: 19 received Ad26.COV2.S at low or high dose, single or two shots; five or six received placebo; per-sample allocation not given. Specimen acquisition occurred on day 63 following the initial vaccine or placebo injection. Ad26 vector vaccine expressed Wuhan-strain SARS-CoV-2 spike. TCRdb's copy holds only in-frame clones and misses some; the assay was immunoSEQ multiplex PCR. The table records about 380,000 clones, 83% of them present only once. This clone was detected once. Antigen: not known. This specimen includes other DNA sequences encoding the same CDR3. This CDR3 contains 15 residues. The trim removed 4 bases at V and 2 bases at J, leaving 6 bases unmatched. Germline V gene lookup returns CDR1 SGHRS and CDR2 YFSETQ. Study-wide points: Overall T cell responses may have been underestimated by the analyses of TCR breadth and depth.

The sample in question was peripheral blood, obtained in a trial of Ad26.COV2.S vaccine versus placebo. The chain couples TRBV5-1 to TRBJ1-2; 9 bases agree with TRBD1. The sequence derives from a person between 18 and 65 years old who received the Ad26.COV2.S COVID-19 vaccine or a placebo. CDR3: CASSPGTGSNYGYTF. The CDR3 DNA reads as TGCGCCAGCAGCCCCGGGACAGGGTCAAACTATGGCTACACCTTC.